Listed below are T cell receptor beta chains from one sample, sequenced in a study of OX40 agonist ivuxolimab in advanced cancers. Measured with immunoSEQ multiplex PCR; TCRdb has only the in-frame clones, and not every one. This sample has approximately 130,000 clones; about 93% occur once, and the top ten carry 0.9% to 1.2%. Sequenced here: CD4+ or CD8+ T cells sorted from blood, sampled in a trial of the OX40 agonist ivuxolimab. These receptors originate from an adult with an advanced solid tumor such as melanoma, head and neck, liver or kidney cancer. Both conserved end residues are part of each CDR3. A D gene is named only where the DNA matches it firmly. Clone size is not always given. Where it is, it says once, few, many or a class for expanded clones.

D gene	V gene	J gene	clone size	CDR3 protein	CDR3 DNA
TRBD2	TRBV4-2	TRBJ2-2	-	CASSSRNSGGAGELFF	TGTGCCAGCAGCTCTCGGAATAGCGGGGGGGCCGGGGAGCTGTTTTTT
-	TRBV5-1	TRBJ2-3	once	CASAPGTLGTDTQYF	TGCGCCAGCGCTCCGGGGACCCTGGGCACAGATACGCAGTATTTT
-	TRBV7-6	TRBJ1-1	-	CASSPQPGNTEAFF	TGTGCCAGCAGCCCTCAGCCTGGGAACACTGAAGCTTTCTTT
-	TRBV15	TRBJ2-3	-	CATSRDPADTDTQYF	TGTGCCACCAGCAGGGACCCAGCGGACACAGATACGCAGTATTTT
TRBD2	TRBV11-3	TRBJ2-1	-	CASSLGASGGTNEQFF	TGTGCCAGCAGCTTAGGGGCTAGCGGGGGCACCAATGAGCAGTTCTTC
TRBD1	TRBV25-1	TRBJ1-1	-	CASSERQGARLDPEAFF	TGTGCCAGCAGTGAACGGCAGGGGGCTAGGTTAGACCCTGAAGCTTTCTTT
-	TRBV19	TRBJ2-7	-	CASSMLVGPAYEQYF	TGTGCCAGTAGTATGTTGGTAGGGCCTGCCTACGAGCAGTACTTC
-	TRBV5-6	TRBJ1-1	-	CASSLWGFEAFF	TGTGCCAGCAGCTTGTGGGGGTTTGAAGCTTTCTTT
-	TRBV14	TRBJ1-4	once	CASSPDWNEKLFF	TGTGCCAGCAGCCCGGACTGGAATGAAAAACTGTTTTTT
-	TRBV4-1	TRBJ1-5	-	CASSQSTGTPYTAQHF	TGCGCCAGCAGCCAGAGCACCGGGACACCCTACACGGCCCAGCATTTT
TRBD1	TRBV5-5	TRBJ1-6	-	CASSFGTGGNSPLHF	TGTGCCAGCAGCTTTGGTACAGGGGGTAATTCACCCCTCCACTTT
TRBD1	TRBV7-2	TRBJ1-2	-	CASSLGQGYGYTF	TGTGCCAGCAGCCTAGGACAGGGGTATGGCTACACCTTC
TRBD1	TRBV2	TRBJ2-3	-	CASSRTGSSTDTQYF	TGTGCCAGCAGTCGGACAGGGTCTAGCACAGATACGCAGTATTTT
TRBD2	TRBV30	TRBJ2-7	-	CASLSGSLYEQYF	TGTGCTTCCCTTAGCGGGAGTTTATACGAGCAGTACTTC
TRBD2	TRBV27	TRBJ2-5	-	CASSPLAGDETQYF	TGTGCCAGCAGTCCACTAGCGGGAGACGAGACCCAGTACTTC
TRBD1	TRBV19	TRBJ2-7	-	CASSISGQGVSYEQYF	TGTGCCAGTAGTATTTCCGGACAGGGGGTTTCCTACGAGCAGTACTTC
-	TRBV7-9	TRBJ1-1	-	CASTAELGGRTEAFF	TGTGCCAGCACTGCAGAACTTGGGGGGAGGACTGAAGCTTTCTTT
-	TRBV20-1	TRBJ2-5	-	CSATRQEQYF	TGCAGTGCTACCCGACAAGAGCAGTACTTC
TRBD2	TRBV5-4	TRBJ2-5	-	CASSWGRGVVQETQYF	TGTGCCAGCAGCTGGGGTCGGGGGGTGGTCCAAGAGACCCAGTACTTC
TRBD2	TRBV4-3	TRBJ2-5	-	CASSQVLVGGGETQYF	TGCGCCAGCAGCCAAGTTCTAGTCGGGGGAGGGGAGACCCAGTACTTC
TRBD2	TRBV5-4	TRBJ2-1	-	CASSQGLAGYNEQFF	TGTGCCAGCAGCCAAGGGCTAGCGGGTTACAATGAGCAGTTCTTC
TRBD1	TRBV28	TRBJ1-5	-	CASSGQTGALQYSNQPQHF	TGTGCCAGCAGCGGACAGACAGGGGCCCTCCAGTATAGCAATCAGCCCCAGCATTTT
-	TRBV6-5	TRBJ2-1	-	CASRPPLNGGEQFF	TGTGCCAGCAGACCTCCCTTAAATGGCGGTGAGCAGTTCTTC
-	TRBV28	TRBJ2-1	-	CASQRLTYNEQFF	TGTGCCAGCCAGCGACTAACCTACAATGAGCAGTTCTTC
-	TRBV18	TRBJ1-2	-	CASSGGTPLFNYGYTF	TGTGCCAGCTCAGGAGGGACACCTCTCTTTAACTATGGCTACACCTTC
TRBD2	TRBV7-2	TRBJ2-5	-	CASSLGGGLASQETQYF	TGTGCCAGCAGCTTAGGAGGGGGACTAGCGAGCCAAGAGACCCAGTACTTC
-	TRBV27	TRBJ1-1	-	CASMTVYTEAFF	TGTGCCAGCATGACAGTCTACACTGAAGCTTTCTTT
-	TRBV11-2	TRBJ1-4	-	CASSLQWGANEKLFF	TGTGCCAGCAGCTTACAATGGGGAGCGAATGAAAAACTGTTTTTT
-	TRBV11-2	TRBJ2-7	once	CASSFDPYYEQYF	TGTGCCAGCAGCTTCGACCCGTACTACGAGCAGTACTTC
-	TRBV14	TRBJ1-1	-	CASSHRGVNTEAFF	TGTGCCAGCAGCCACAGGGGCGTGAACACTGAAGCTTTCTTT
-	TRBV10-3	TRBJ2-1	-	CAISGSYNEQFF	TGTGCCATCAGCGGCTCCTACAATGAGCAGTTCTTC
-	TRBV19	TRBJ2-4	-	CASSQRELGNIQYF	TGTGCTAGTTCCCAAAGGGAGTTGGGCAACATTCAGTACTTC
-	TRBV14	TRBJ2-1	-	CASSQGRQTEAYNEQFF	TGTGCCAGCAGCCAAGGAAGACAGACGGAGGCCTACAATGAGCAGTTCTTC
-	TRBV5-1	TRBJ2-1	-	CASSLDYEQFF	TGCGCCAGCAGCTTGGACTATGAGCAGTTCTTC
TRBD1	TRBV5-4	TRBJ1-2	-	CASSEDRGYGYTF	TGTGCCAGCAGCGAGGACAGGGGCTATGGCTACACCTTC
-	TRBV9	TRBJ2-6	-	CASRDSPGGANVLTF	TGTGCCAGCAGGGACAGCCCTGGGGGGGCCAACGTCCTGACTTTC
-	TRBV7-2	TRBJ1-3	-	CASSLAARVGNTIYF	TGTGCCAGCAGCTTAGCCGCCAGGGTTGGAAACACCATATATTTT
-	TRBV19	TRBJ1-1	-	CASSTQGGTEAFF	TGTGCCAGTAGTACGCAGGGAGGCACTGAAGCTTTCTTT
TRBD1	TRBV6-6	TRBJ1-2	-	CASSQGGEGGYTF	TGTGCCAGCAGCCAAGGGGGCGAAGGTGGCTACACCTTC
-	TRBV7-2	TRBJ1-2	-	CASSLAGAPSLRSYTF	TGTGCCAGCAGCTTAGCGGGGGCCCCTTCCTTAAGAAGCTACACCTTC
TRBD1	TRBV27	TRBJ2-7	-	CASSLASGTGEQYF	TGTGCCAGCAGTTTAGCCTCCGGGACAGGCGAGCAGTACTTC
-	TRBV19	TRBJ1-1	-	CASSRASAGDTEAFF	TGTGCCAGTAGTAGGGCCTCGGCGGGGGACACTGAAGCTTTCTTT
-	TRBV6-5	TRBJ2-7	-	CASRRGYLYEQYF	TGTGCCAGCCGGCGAGGGTACCTCTACGAGCAGTACTTC
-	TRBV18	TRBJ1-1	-	CASSPLTAQYGAEAFF	TGTGCCAGCTCACCATTAACTGCCCAGTATGGGGCTGAAGCTTTCTTT